This T cell receptor (beta chain) was documented in a study of cytomegalovirus exposure and HLA in healthy donors. The PCR employed 60 Vbeta primers together with 13 Jbeta primers. As processed by the authors: Later reanalysis found 75 million to 100 million unique TCR beta chains, 9 million to 12 million of them shared. Sequencing was performed with immunoSEQ multiplex PCR; in TCRdb, only in-frame clones are kept and a portion is missing. V and J calls and clone size are given by that table; D and trimming were obtained from the DNA. The sample yields 150,000 to 200,000 clones, 75% to 90% seen once. Those who donated were healthy bone marrow donors. The CDR3 has 17 residues. Germline CDR1 reads GTSNPN; CDR2 reads SVGIG (reference sequence). V gave up 3 bases and J gave up 0 bases, with 15 bases separating them. Note on this clone: Its antigen remains unidentified.

General observations from the study: TRBV6-2, TRBV6-3 and other indistinguishable V segments were excluded. Accurate prediction of HLA-A and HLA-B alleles (for most subjects) was reportedly achieved from TCR beta sequences.

This chain links TRBV30 with TRBJ2-6, with a possible D match to TRBD1 (6 bases). The sample taken for sequencing was PBMCs. This TCR derives from a woman aged 18-35 years in good health and CMV-seronegative. The CDR3 protein is CAWRDSMDSSGANVLTF. The CDR3 DNA reads TGTGCCTGGAGGGACTCGATGGACAGCTCTGGGGCCAACGTCCTGACTTTC.